Sequencing of this TCR beta chain was carried out in a study of CD8 T cells in Susac syndrome. Study summary: Among the sequenced Susac syndrome patients, over five had active disease while about eight were in remission. When their blood was taken, the Susac syndrome patients had either not yet had any therapy, were taking corticosteroids, or were taking intravenous immunoglobulin alone.

An input of about 0.5 to 1 ug of RNA was subjected to reverse transcription using random hexamers. MiXCR, run by TCRdb on the immunoSEQ multiplex PCR reads, gives a single entry per CDR3 protein. The sample records approximately 160,000 distinct CDR3 sequences, around 95% being singletons. The V segment lost 7 bases and the J segment 5 bases; nucleotides outside the gene matches: 5. This CDR3 is 13 amino acids long. CDR1 is DFQATT and CDR2 is SNEGSKA in the germline V gene (reference sequence). TCR beta sequencing was performed on blood CD8+ and CD4+ T cells. Negative isolation yielded CD8+ and CD4+ T cells; FACS enriched TEMRA cells.

This TCR was recovered from a human donor with Susac syndrome. The sample consisted of CD4+ T cells from PBMCs. V usage is TRBV20-1 and J usage is TRBJ2-7; 13 bases align to TRBD2. CDR3: CSVPTSGRHEQYF. For the CDR3, the DNA is TGCAGTGTTCCGACTAGCGGGAGGCACGAGCAGTACTTC.